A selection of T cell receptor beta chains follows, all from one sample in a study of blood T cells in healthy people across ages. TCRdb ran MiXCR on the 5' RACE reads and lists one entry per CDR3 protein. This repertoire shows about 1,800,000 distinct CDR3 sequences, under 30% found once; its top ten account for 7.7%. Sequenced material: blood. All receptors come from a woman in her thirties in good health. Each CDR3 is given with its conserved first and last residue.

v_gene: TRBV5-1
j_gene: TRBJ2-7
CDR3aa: CASSLIGGRADYEQYF

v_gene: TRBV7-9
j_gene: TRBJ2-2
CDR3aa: CASSLGATVELFF

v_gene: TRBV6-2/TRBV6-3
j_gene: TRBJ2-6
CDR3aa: CASRNRDSFSGANVLTF

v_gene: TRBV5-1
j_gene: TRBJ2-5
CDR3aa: CASSAGFQGETQYF

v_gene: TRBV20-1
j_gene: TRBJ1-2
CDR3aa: CSARRTGEDGYTF

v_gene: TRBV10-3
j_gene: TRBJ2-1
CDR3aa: CAISESASGGDNEQFF

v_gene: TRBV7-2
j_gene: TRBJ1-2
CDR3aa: CASSLGTGNGYTF

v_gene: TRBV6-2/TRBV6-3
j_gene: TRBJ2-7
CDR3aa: CASSTAGRSYEQYF

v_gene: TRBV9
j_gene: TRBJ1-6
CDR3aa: CASSPYVPGSNSPLHF

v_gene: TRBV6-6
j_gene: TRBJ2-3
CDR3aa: CASSRETSGGRGTQYF

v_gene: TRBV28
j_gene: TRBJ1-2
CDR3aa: CASSSPGGPNYGCTF

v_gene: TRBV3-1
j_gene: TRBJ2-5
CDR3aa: CASSQKGGRETQYF

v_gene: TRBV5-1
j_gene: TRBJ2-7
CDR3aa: CASRTGRSGSDEQYF

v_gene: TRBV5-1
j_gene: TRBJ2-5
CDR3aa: CASSFRDSAQATQYF

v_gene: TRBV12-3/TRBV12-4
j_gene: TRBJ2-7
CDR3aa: CASSFADSPRYEQYF

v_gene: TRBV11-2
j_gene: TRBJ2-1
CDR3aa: CASRKTGFEPYNEQFF

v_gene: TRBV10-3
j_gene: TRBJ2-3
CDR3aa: CAISAPLPTDTQYF

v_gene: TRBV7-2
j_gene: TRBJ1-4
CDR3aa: CASSLTGVPTNEKLFF

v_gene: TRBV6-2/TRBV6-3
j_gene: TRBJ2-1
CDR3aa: CASLTTRGDNEQFF

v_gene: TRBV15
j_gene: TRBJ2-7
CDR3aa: CATSRTGGAYNEQYF

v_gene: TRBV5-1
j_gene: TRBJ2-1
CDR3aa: CASSFYGRGNEQFF

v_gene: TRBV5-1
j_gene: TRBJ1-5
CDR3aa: CASSLGAGGSQPQHF

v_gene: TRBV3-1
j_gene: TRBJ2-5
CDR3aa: CASSQTLAAQETQYF

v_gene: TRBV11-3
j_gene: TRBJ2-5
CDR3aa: CASSLGSRTSGYQETQYF

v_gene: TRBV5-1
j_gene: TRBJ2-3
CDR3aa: CASRDFYNTDTQYF

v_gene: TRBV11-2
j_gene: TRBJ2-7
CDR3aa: CTSSSPQNYNEQYF

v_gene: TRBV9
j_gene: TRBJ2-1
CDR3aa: CASSVGRPRYNEQFF

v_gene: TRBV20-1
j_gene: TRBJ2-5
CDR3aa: CSGAGGGGETQYF

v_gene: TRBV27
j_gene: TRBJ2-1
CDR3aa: CASSPHHLEGNEQFF

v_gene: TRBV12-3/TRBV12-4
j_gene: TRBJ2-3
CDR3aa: CASRDAPLLTDTQYF

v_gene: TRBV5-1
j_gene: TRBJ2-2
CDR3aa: CASSQQRWGTGELFF

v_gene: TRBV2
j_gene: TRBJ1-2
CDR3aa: CASSGGDGQYYGYTF

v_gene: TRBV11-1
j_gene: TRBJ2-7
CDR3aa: CASSSQPGSPYEQYF

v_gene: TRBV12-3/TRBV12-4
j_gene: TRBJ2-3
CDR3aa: CASSSVGTGAEYTQYF

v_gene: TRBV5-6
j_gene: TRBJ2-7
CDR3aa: CASSLYGSGSWKQYF

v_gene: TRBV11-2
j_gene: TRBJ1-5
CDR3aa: CASSLGQGPLQPQHF

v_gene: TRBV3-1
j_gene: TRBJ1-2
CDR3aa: CASSSRVIGYTF

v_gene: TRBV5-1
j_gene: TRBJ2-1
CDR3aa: CASSAIGNEQFF

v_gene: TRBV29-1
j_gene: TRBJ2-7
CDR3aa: CSVDGKKAYEQYF

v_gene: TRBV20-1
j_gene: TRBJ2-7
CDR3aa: CSAGATRLDEQYF

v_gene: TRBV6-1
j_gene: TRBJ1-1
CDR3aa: CASSRRESEAFF

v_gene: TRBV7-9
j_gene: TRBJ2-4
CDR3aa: CASSFRAGDLSEQYF

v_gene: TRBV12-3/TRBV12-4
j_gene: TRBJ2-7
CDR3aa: CASRQAGGNEQYF

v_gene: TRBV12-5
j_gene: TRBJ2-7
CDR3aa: CASGPQGSSDEQYF

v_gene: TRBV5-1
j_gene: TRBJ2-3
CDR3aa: CASSLGTSGGAADTQYF

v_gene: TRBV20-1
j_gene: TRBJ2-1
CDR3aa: CSARDSKSYNEQFF

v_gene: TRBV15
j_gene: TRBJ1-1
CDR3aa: CATSYGGREVDEAFF

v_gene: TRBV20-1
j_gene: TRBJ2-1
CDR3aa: CSALSGSGISEQFF

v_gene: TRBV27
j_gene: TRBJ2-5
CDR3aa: CASSPVDWETQYF

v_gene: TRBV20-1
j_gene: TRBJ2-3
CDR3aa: CSANPKVSGGSTDTQYF

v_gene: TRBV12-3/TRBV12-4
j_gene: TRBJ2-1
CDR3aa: CASIYEGKGQFF

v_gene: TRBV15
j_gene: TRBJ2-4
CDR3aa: CATSRERGLGYERYF

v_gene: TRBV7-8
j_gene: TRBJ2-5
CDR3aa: CASSLTSGEARETQYF

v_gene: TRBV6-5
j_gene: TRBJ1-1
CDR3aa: CASRDTMGVTEAFF